These 24 T cell receptor beta chains originate from one sample sequenced in a study of T cells after yellow fever vaccination. TCRdb independently ran MiXCR on the 5' RACE reads; one entry per CDR3 protein. This table has approximately 510,000 distinct CDR3 sequences, roughly a fifth appearing once. This material consisted of PBMCs, taken about 21 days after the first yellow fever vaccination. Source of these receptors: a young man who received the YFV17D yellow fever vaccine.

This clonotype was counted many times. This chain links TRBV7-2 with TRBJ1-1, with 11 nucleotides matching TRBD1. Trimming took 3 bases from V and 3 from J; bases not matched to a gene: 12. CDR3 length equals 18 residues. Germline loops: CDR1 SGHTA, CDR2 FQGNSA. The CDR3 nucleotides read TGTGCCAGCAGCTTGGCCGGGACAGGGGGAATTACGTACACTGAAGCTTTCTTT. It codes for CASSLAGTGGITYTEAFF.

This clonotype was detected a few times. V and J are TRBV5-1 and TRBJ2-2; no reliable D call. The length of the CDR3 is 17 residues. Trimming left V 3 bases short and J 4 bases short, with 19 bases between. CDR1 is SGHRS, CDR2 YFSETQ, per germline. In DNA, the CDR3 is TGCGCCAGCAGCTCGAGGACCCTCGGGTCGGGCACCGGGGAGCTGTTTTTT. This codes for CASSSRTLGSGTGELFF.

This clonotype was found a few times. J is TRBJ1-1 and V is TRBV5-1; possibly TRBD1 for D (6 bases). Germline CDR1 is SGHRS and CDR2 is YFSETQ. The CDR3 is 14 residues long. V shed 1 base and J shed 4 bases, with 11 bases lying between them. The CDR3 protein is CASSLWGRLTEAFF. The CDR3 bases are TGCGCCAGCAGCTTGTGGGGGCGGCTCACTGAAGCTTTCTTT.

This clonotype was seen a few times. This sequence joins TRBV6-2 or TRBV6-3 and TRBJ2-1; D is possibly TRBD2 (6 bases). This CDR3 is built from 15 residues. The V end was cut by 6 bases, the J end by 8 bases, with 20 bases between. Germline assignment: CDR1 MNHEY and CDR2 SVGEGT. DNA of the CDR3: TGTGCCAGCAGCTGGGCCCGGGGACTGACTCATGAGCAGTTCTTC. Protein: CASSWARGLTHEQFF.

The genes are TRBV27 and TRBJ1-4, with 8 bases lining up with TRBD1. This CDR3 region has 13 residues. Germline V CDR1 and CDR2: MNHEY, SMNVEV (reference sequence). The V segment lost 6 bases and the J segment 8 bases; nucleotides outside the gene matches: 5. CDR3 region: CASRDRAREKLFF. CDR3 DNA: TGTGCCAGCAGGGACAGGGCGCGCGAAAAACTGTTTTTT. The full variable domain, completed using reference TRBV27 and TRBJ1-4, is EAQVTQNPRYLITVTGKKLTVTCSQNMNHEYMSWYRQDPGLGLRQIYYSMNVEVTDKGDVPEGYKVSRKEKRNFPLILESPSPNQTSLYFCASRDRAREKLFFGSGTQLSVL.

The J gene is TRBJ2-7, the V gene TRBV27; perhaps TRBD2 as D (5 bases). CDR3 length: 13 residues. Between the trimmed V and J ends, which lost 4 bases and 4 bases, there was a span of 11 bases. Per the germline V gene, CDR1 is MNHEY and CDR2 is SMNVEV (reference sequence). This chain's CDR3 is CASSSTGRYEQYV. CDR3 DNA: TGTGCCAGCAGTTCGACTGGGAGATACGAGCAGTACGTC.

The rearrangement links TRBV7-2 to TRBJ2-2, with 9 bases identical to TRBD2. With V trimmed by 0 bases and J by 1 base, 3 bases remained unmatched. The V gene's germline CDR1 is SGHTA and CDR2 FQGNSA. The CDR3 is 17 residues long. In DNA form, the CDR3 reads TGTGCCAGCAGCTTAGCCCCGCGGGGGGGGAACACCGGGGAGCTGTTTTTT. The encoded protein is CASSLAPRGGNTGELFF.

The chain combines TRBV28 with TRBJ2-7; tentatively, D is TRBD1 (5 bases). The CDR3 sequence is 17 residues long. V was shortened by 6 bases and J by 0 bases, with 21 bases between the two germline ends. Germline CDR1 MDHEN, CDR2 SYDVKM. The CDR3 region is CASSPIEQDALSYEQYV. CDR3 in DNA: TGTGCCAGCAGCCCCATCGAACAGGACGCTCTCTCCTACGAGCAGTACGTC.

This chain uses TRBV3-1 with TRBJ1-3; no clear D gene. Between the trimmed V and J ends, which lost 0 bases and 4 bases, there was a span of 7 bases. The CDR3 contains 14 residues. Germline CDR1 LGHDT, CDR2 YNNKEL (reference sequence). CDR3 in amino acids: CASSQEGGGNTIYF. CDR3 DNA sequence: TGTGCCAGCAGCCAAGAAGGAGGCGGAAACACCATATATTTT.

There are many counts of this clonotype. The chain combines TRBV12-3 or TRBV12-4 with TRBJ2-3; D call uncertain. V was cut by 3 bases and J by 4 bases, with 5 bases left in between. The CDR3 loop spans 12 amino acids. The CDR3 protein is CASSLYPDTQYF. The CDR3 bases are TGTGCCAGCAGTTTGTATCCAGATACGCAGTATTTT.

This rearrangement joins TRBV6-4 to TRBJ2-4; TRBD1 aligns across 8 bases. CDR1 MRHNA and CDR2 SNTAGT come from the germline V gene. The CDR3 extends over 19 amino acids. With 6 bases clipped from V and 0 bases from J, the junction kept 16 bases outside the gene matches. CDR3 DNA sequence: TGTGCCAGCAGGACACGCTGGGACAGGCCCGACCTAGCCAAAAACATTCAGTACTTC. It specifies CASRTRWDRPDLAKNIQYF.

This clonotype was picked up a small number of times. V gene TRBV2 combines with J gene TRBJ2-7, with D perhaps matching TRBD1 (5 bases). This CDR3 region has 16 residues. The V gene's germline CDR1 is SNHLY and CDR2 FYNNEI. V was trimmed by 10 bases and J by 5 bases, leaving 27 bases between them. Here the CDR3 reads CATVSVGARSFHEQYF. As DNA, the CDR3 is TGTGCCACCGTTTCCGTAGGGGCACGCTCATTCCACGAGCAGTACTTC.

V is TRBV6-1 and J is TRBJ2-5; 7 nucleotides line up with TRBD1. This CDR3 region has 16 residues. Germline loops: CDR1 MNHNS, CDR2 SASEGT. V trimming: 7 bases; J trimming: 1 base; junction bases outside the gene matches: 12. The CDR3 sequence: CASTIRQGSSQETQYF. In DNA, the CDR3 is TGTGCCAGCACCATACGACAGGGATCCTCCCAAGAGACCCAGTACTTC.

Only a few counts were recorded for this clonotype. This chain links TRBV11-2 with TRBJ2-2; a weak D match, TRBD1 (6 bases). V was clipped by 10 bases and J by 0 bases, with 18 bases between them. The CDR3 extends over 16 amino acids. Germline values: CDR1 SGHAT, CDR2 FQNNGV. The CDR3 region has the DNA TGTGCCACCCGAGGGGCGACAGGACCGAACACCGGGGAGCTGTTTTTT. Encoded protein: CATRGATGPNTGELFF.

At least ten counts were recorded for this clonotype. CDR3 residues: CASRGGGNNQPQHF. The CDR3 bases are TGTGCCAGCAGGGGCGGGGGGAACAATCAGCCCCAGCATTTT. The chain uses TRBV12-3 or TRBV12-4 and TRBJ1-5; D may be TRBD1 (5 bases). The V and J ends lost 6 bases and 3 bases respectively, with 12 bases between them. This CDR3 has 14 amino acids.

Here the CDR3 reads CASSFVYTGSTEAFF. The CDR3 DNA sequence: TGTGCCAGCAGTTTCGTCTATACAGGGTCCACTGAAGCTTTCTTT. The chain recombines TRBV6-5 with TRBJ1-1; maybe TRBD1 (6 bases). V shed 4 bases and J shed 4 bases, with 16 bases lying between them. This CDR3 region has 15 residues. Germline values: CDR1 MNHEY, CDR2 SVGAGI.

The rearrangement uses TRBV7-9 and TRBJ1-4; TRBD1 might be the D (5 bases). This CDR3 is 15 amino acids long. The germline V gene has CDR1 SEHNR and CDR2 FQNEAQ (reference sequence). Trimming removed 2 bases at V and 2 bases at J, with 9 bases between. The DNA for the CDR3 is TGTGCCAGCAGCTTATCTGGGGGTACTAATGAAAAACTGTTTTTT. This translates into CASSLSGGTNEKLFF. The full variable domain, in which reference TRBV7-9 and TRBJ1-4 provide the parts outside the CDR3, is DTGVSQNPRHKITKRGQNVTFRCDPISEHNRLYWYRQTLGQGPEFLTYFQNEAQLEKSRLLSDRFSAERPKGSFSTLEIQRTEQGDSAMYLCASSLSGGTNEKLFFGSGTQLSVL.

This clonotype was found a few times. V usage is TRBV4-2 and J usage is TRBJ2-1, with 9 bases fitting TRBD2. CDR3 length equals 16 residues. V lost 4 bases and J lost 1; bases outside the gene matches: 5. Germline V CDR1 and CDR2: LGHNA, YNFKEQ. In DNA form, the CDR3 reads TGTGCCAGCAGCCGCGGTGCGGGGGGGTCCTACAATGAGCAGTTCTTC. This sequence encodes CASSRGAGGSYNEQFF.

This clonotype was detected ten times or more. This sequence joins TRBV29-1 and TRBJ2-3; 13 nucleotides agree with TRBD2. The germline CDR1 and CDR2 sequences are SQVTM and ANQGSEA. Unmatched junction bases numbered 0, after V lost 2 bases and J lost 4 bases. This CDR3 spans 14 amino acids. The CDR3 sequence is CSVETSGGADTQYF. DNA for the CDR3: TGCAGCGTTGAAACTAGCGGGGGGGCAGATACGCAGTATTTT.

The table lists this clonotype with a few counts. The chain employs TRBV5-1 and TRBJ1-2; tentatively, D is TRBD1 (6 bases). The CDR3 sequence is 12 residues long. V was clipped by 4 bases and J by 11 bases, with 15 bases between them. In germline, CDR1 is SGHRS, CDR2 YFSETQ. The CDR3 is CASSPRDTQYTF. The CDR3 DNA reads TGCGCCAGCAGCCCCCGGGACACTCAGTACACCTTC. Filled out from reference TRBV5-1 and TRBJ1-2, the complete variable domain reads KAGVTQTPRYLIKTRGQQVTLSCSPISGHRSVSWYQQTPGQGLQFLFEYFSETQRNKGNFPGRFSGRQFSNSRSEMNVSTLELGDSALYLCASSPRDTQYTFGSGTRLTVV.

The chain uses TRBV20-1 and TRBJ2-7; the match to TRBD2 covers 12 bases. Germline loops: CDR1 DFQATT, CDR2 SNEGSKA (reference sequence). Trimming took 6 bases from V and 4 from J; bases not matched to a gene: 10. CDR3 length: 15 residues. The CDR3 spells CSAFIVTSGGYEQYF. CDR3 DNA: TGCAGTGCCTTTATAGTGACTAGCGGGGGTTACGAGCAGTACTTC.

This clonotype was observed a handful of times. V usage is TRBV15 and J usage is TRBJ1-1, with a weak D call TRBD1 (5 bases). The CDR3 runs 16 residues. Germline V gene lookup returns CDR1 LNHNV and CDR2 YYDKDF (reference sequence). With 2 bases removed from V and 1 base from J, the gap between germline ends came to 14 bases. The CDR3 spells CATSRRPGRGNTEAFF. CDR3 coding DNA: TGTGCCACCAGCAGACGCCCAGGGAGGGGGAACACTGAAGCTTTCTTT.

This clonotype showed up just a few times. The chain is built from TRBV20-1 and TRBJ1-1; 12 nucleotides match TRBD1. Trimming took 0 bases from V and 5 from J; bases not matched to a gene: 7. The CDR3 covers 16 residues. CDR1 and CDR2 from the germline V gene are DFQATT and SNEGSKA (reference sequence). CDR3 amino acids: CSARDPGTGGYTEAFF. CDR3 nucleotide sequence: TGCAGTGCTAGAGATCCCGGGACAGGGGGCTATACTGAAGCTTTCTTT.

This clonotype has just a few counts. This chain links TRBV21-1 with TRBJ2-1; TRBD1 reflects the table's D call only, with no check against the DNA. TRBV21-1 is labeled a pseudogene. The CDR3 spans 14 residues. The CDR3 spells CASSKFGRYNEQFF. CDR3 in DNA: TGTGCCAGCAGCAAATTCGGGCGGTACAATGAGCAGTTCTTC.